This T cell receptor (beta chain) derives from a study of T cell responses to AZD1222 COVID-19 vaccine. The V gene's germline CDR1 is MDHEN and CDR2 SYDVKM. The CDR3 extends over 12 amino acids. V lost 6 bases, J lost 6 bases, and 10 bases lay in between. The repertoire was sequenced with immunoSEQ multiplex PCR; TCRdb's copy has only in-frame clones and lacks some. The sample shows more than 120,000 clones, about nine tenths of them seen only once. Samples with a second dose at about 4 or about 12 weeks were pooled together. With respect to this clone: What it binds is not known.

Study conclusions and caveats: Among vaccine-associated CD4 TCRs, coverage spanned spike, with dominance at 160-218 and 743-854.

The sample here was peripheral blood, taken 28 days after the second AZD1222 dose. The rearrangement uses TRBV28 and TRBJ2-3, with a possible D match to TRBD2 (5 bases). The sequence derives from an adult who received the AZD1222 COVID-19 vaccine. CDR3: CASRGSRDTQYF. The CDR3, as DNA: TGTGCCAGCAGAGGGAGCAGGGATACGCAGTATTTT.